Following are 9 T cell receptor beta chains from one sample sequenced in a study of T-cell reconstitution after alpha-beta-depleted transplantation in children. The library targeted TCRbeta and was prepared with unique molecular identifiers. TCRdb called the PCR reads again in MiXCR, with one record for every CDR3 protein. The data show approximately 500,000 distinct CDR3 sequences, roughly a tenth seen once. The specimen was PBMCs, collected before TCRalphabeta/CD19-depleted stem cell transplant. The receptors stem from a child under 10 years old with inherited bone marrow failure, due to receive a stem cell transplant.

This clonotype was picked up a small number of times. The chain uses TRBV12-3 or TRBV12-4 and TRBJ2-7; 7 bases line up with TRBD1. Losses at the gene ends were 6 bases for V and 2 bases for J; bases not matched to a gene: 1. The CDR3 contains 12 residues. As DNA, the CDR3 is TGTGCCAGCAGGACAGGGACCTACGAGCAGTACTTC. Encoded protein: CASRTGTYEQYF.

On this clonotype itself: A much larger clone is a single base away; this may be a read error. Written as DNA, the CDR3 is TGTGCCAGCAGCTGGGACTCAGGGCACGAGCAGTACTTC. Its translation is CASSWDSGHEQYF. V gene TRBV4-2 combines with J gene TRBJ2-7; D is possibly TRBD2 (6 bases). V was trimmed by 5 bases and J by 5 bases, leaving 13 bases between them. The CDR3 contains 13 residues. CDR1 LGHNA and CDR2 YNFKEQ come from the germline V gene.

Ten or more counts support this clonotype. The V call is TRBV4-1, the J call TRBJ1-6, with TRBD1 matching 10 bases. The CDR3 covers 15 residues. With V trimmed by 5 bases and J by 8 bases, 6 bases remained unmatched. Germline V gene lookup returns CDR1 MGHRA and CDR2 YSYEKL. CDR3 protein: CASSGQGGWDSPLHF. In DNA, the CDR3 is TGCGCCAGCAGCGGACAGGGGGGTTGGGATTCACCCCTCCACTTT.

There are many counts of this clonotype. This CDR3 reads CATSRDLGEQFF. CDR3 bases: TGTGCCACCAGCAGAGATCTGGGTGAGCAGTTCTTC. The chain recombines TRBV15 with TRBJ2-1; D gene ambiguous. V was shortened by 0 bases and J by 9 bases, with 6 bases between the two germline ends. The CDR3 runs to 12 residues. CDR1 and CDR2 (germline): LNHNV, YYDKDF (reference sequence).

The rearrangement uses TRBV18 and TRBJ2-1; 9 bases agree with TRBD2. The germline V gene has CDR1 KGHSH and CDR2 LQKENI. The CDR3 sequence is 17 residues long. V lost 1 base and J lost 5; bases outside the gene matches: 9. The CDR3 DNA is TGTGCCAGCTCACCACGGGGCGTAGCGGGGGTCAACAATGAGCAGTTCTTC. Protein: CASSPRGVAGVNNEQFF.

This clonotype was counted at least ten times. The chain uses TRBV20-1 and TRBJ1-2; possibly TRBD1 for D (6 bases). CDR3 size: 11 residues. Germline lookup yields CDR1 DFQATT and CDR2 SNEGSKA (reference sequence). V was cut by 6 bases and J by 6 bases, with 11 bases left in between. This CDR3 is CSAARGNGYTF. The CDR3 DNA reads as TGCAGTGCGGCCAGGGGCAATGGCTACACCTTC.

The chain is built from TRBV5-4 and TRBJ2-5; perhaps TRBD1 as D (6 bases). Trimming took 1 base from V and 5 from J, leaving 18 bases between them. Germline-derived CDR1 and CDR2 are SGHNT and YYREEE (reference sequence). CDR3 length: 16 amino acids. CDR3 DNA: TGTGCCAGCAGCTTGCGGGACAAGACCCCTCGGGAGACCCAGTACTTC. As protein: CASSLRDKTPRETQYF.

CDR3 DNA sequence: TGCAGTGCTAGGAGACAGGGACACGAGCAGTACTTC. Its translation is CSARRQGHEQYF. The chain recombines TRBV20-1 with TRBJ2-7; 7 nucleotides match TRBD1. Trimming removed 3 bases from V and 5 bases from J; junction bases left unmatched: 4. Germline CDR1 is DFQATT and CDR2 is SNEGSKA (reference sequence). The CDR3 contains 12 residues.

There are many counts of this clonotype. The CDR3 loop reads CASRQGEGSYNEQFF. CDR3 coding DNA: TGTGCCAGCAGGCAGGGGGAAGGCTCCTACAATGAGCAGTTCTTC. This sequence joins TRBV12-3 or TRBV12-4 and TRBJ2-1; TRBD1 agrees at 7 bases. V was pared by 6 bases and J by 0 bases, with 5 bases of the junction left unmatched. The CDR3 is 15 residues long.